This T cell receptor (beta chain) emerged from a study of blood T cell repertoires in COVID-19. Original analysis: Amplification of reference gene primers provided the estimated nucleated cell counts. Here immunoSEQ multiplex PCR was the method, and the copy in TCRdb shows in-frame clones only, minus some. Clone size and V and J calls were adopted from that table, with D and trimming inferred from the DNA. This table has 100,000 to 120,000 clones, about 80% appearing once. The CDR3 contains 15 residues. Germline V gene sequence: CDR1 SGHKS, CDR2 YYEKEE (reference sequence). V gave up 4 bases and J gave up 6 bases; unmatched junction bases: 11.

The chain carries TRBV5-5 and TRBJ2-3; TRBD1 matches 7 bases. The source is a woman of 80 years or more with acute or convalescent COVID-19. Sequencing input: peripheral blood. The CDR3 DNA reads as TGTGCCAGCAGCCTCGACAGGGTACGGGTGGATACGCAGTATTTT. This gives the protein CASSLDRVRVDTQYF.